This T cell receptor beta chain was observed in a study of cytomegalovirus exposure and HLA in healthy donors. General observations from the study: Most TCR sequences were uncommon, yet certain public TCRs appeared in many donors. In the 95 to 150 validation repertoires, about 95% of cluster scores exceeded 0, per a later analysis. Among the CMV-associated chains, three were confirmed in vitro as specific for CMV antigens.

Assay: immunoSEQ multiplex PCR; the TCRdb copy retains only in-frame clones and omits some. The table shows 110,000 to 150,000 clones, with approximately 90% occurring only once. Trimming removed 0 bases at V and 8 bases at J, with 7 bases between. Looked up from germline, CDR1 is LGHNA and CDR2 is YSLEER. This CDR3 region has 12 residues. As regards this clone: Its antigen is unknown.

What was sequenced was PBMCs. This TCR came from a young man in good health and CMV-seronegative. The chain recombines TRBV4-3 with TRBJ1-1; D uncertain. The CDR3 DNA sequence: TGCGCCAGCAGCCAAGAGTACGGGGAAGCTTTCTTT. Residues: CASSQEYGEAFF.